Shown below are 9 T cell receptor beta chains from a single sample sequenced in a study of OX40 agonist ivuxolimab in advanced cancers. To prepare the library, the immunoSEQ multiplex PCR assay was applied. What TCRdb holds here is the immuneACCESS table cut down to in-frame rearrangements. Part of the clones is not present; checked against another copy, under half of the missing clones reflect an unresolved V gene, and the others are unexplained. The sample contains about 66,000 clones, about 88% of them found a single time. Of the sample, 3.5% to 4% is held by the ten largest clones. The sample in question was CD4+ or CD8+ T cells sorted from blood, obtained in a trial of the OX40 agonist ivuxolimab. These receptors came from an adult with an advanced solid tumor such as melanoma, head and neck, liver or kidney cancer.

The chain recombines TRBV5-1 with TRBJ1-1; D is uncertain. This CDR3 has 11 residues. The V gene lost 4 bases and the J gene lost 10 bases, with 11 bases spanning the gap. The V gene's germline CDR1 is SGHRS and CDR2 YFSETQ. DNA for the CDR3: TGCGCCAGCAGCGACTACCGGTCAGCTTTCTTT. This codes for CASSDYRSAFF.

This chain links TRBV9 with TRBJ2-5; D is perhaps TRBD2 (6 bases). There are 15 residues in the CDR3. The germline V and J ends were trimmed by 7 bases and 2 bases, with 18 bases remaining between them. Germline CDR1 SGDLS, CDR2 YYNGEE. The CDR3 spells CASGRLTAGQETQYF. CDR3 bases: TGTGCCAGCGGACGACTCACTGCGGGGCAAGAGACCCAGTACTTC. Variable domain in full (rest from reference TRBV9 and TRBJ2-5): DSGVTQTPKHLITATGQRVTLRCSPRSGDLSVYWYQQSLDQGLQFLIQYYNGEERAKGNILERFSAQQFPDLHSELNLSSLELGDSALYFCASGRLTAGQETQYFGPGTRLLVL.

This chain links TRBV7-2 with TRBJ2-7, with TRBD2 matching over 12 bases. V lost 5 bases and J lost 2; bases outside the gene matches: 13. The CDR3 loop spans 18 amino acids. Germline V lookup: CDR1 SGHTA, CDR2 FQGNSA. Written as DNA, the CDR3 is TGTGCCAGCAGCCCAAAGACTAGCGGGGGAAGTGAGGCCTACGAGCAGTACTTC. Amino acids: CASSPKTSGGSEAYEQYF.

The V gene is TRBV10-2, the J gene TRBJ2-1; the match to TRBD2 covers 9 bases. The V segment lost 3 bases and the J segment 2 bases; nucleotides outside the gene matches: 5. The CDR3 runs 16 residues. Per the germline V gene, CDR1 is WSHSY and CDR2 is SAAADI. CDR3: CASSDLSGGPYNEQFF. CDR3 bases: TGCGCCAGCAGTGATCTTAGCGGGGGCCCCTACAATGAGCAGTTCTTC.

V usage is TRBV15 and J usage is TRBJ1-5, with D perhaps matching TRBD1 (6 bases). V was pared by 0 bases and J by 4 bases, with 13 bases between. Germline V gene sequence: CDR1 LNHNV, CDR2 YYDKDF (reference sequence). This CDR3 has 16 amino acids. CDR3 nucleotides: TGTGCCACCAGCAGAGATGGGGGGACAAGGAATCAGCCCCAGCATTTT. This codes for CATSRDGGTRNQPQHF.

The chain joins TRBV5-1 to TRBJ1-1; D unresolved. The CDR3 spans 13 residues. Trimming cost V 0 bases and J 2 bases, with 5 bases left between them. Germline assignment: CDR1 SGHRS and CDR2 YFSETQ. The CDR3 spells CASSLETNTEAFF. In nucleotides, the CDR3 is TGCGCCAGCAGCTTGGAGACTAACACTGAAGCTTTCTTT.

The CDR3 loop reads CASSFWRGGRNEQFF. In DNA form, the CDR3 reads TGTGCCAGCAGCTTTTGGCGGGGGGGCCGGAATGAGCAGTTCTTC. This rearrangement joins TRBV7-9 to TRBJ2-1, with 9 nucleotides matching TRBD2. This CDR3 is 15 amino acids long. The V gene's germline CDR1 is SEHNR and CDR2 FQNEAQ (reference sequence). Trimming at V came to 3 bases and at J to 7 bases, leaving 7 bases not matched to a gene.

The chain carries TRBV2 and TRBJ2-4; D is perhaps TRBD2 (5 bases). Trimming left V 7 bases short and J 0 bases short, with 22 bases between. Germline-derived CDR1 and CDR2 are SNHLY and FYNNEI. The CDR3 loop spans 18 amino acids. CDR3 DNA sequence: TGTGCCAGCACCGTCCAGCCCACTAGTTTACAAGCCAAAAACATTCAGTACTTC. Amino acids: CASTVQPTSLQAKNIQYF.

This sequence joins TRBV11-3 and TRBJ1-6, with D maybe TRBD1 (5 bases). Germline V gene sequence: CDR1 SGHNT, CDR2 YENEEA. V was clipped by 3 bases and J by 7 bases, with 7 bases between them. This CDR3 spans 13 amino acids. The CDR3 loop is CASSLGPNSPLHF. In DNA, the CDR3 is TGTGCCAGCAGCTTGGGACCGAATTCACCCCTCCACTTT.